These 8 T cell receptor beta chains share one sample of origin, sequenced in a study of CD8 T cells in Susac syndrome. Random hexamers were used to reverse transcribe the RNA input (roughly 0.5 to 1 ug). MiXCR was run by TCRdb on the immunoSEQ multiplex PCR reads, yielding one entry per CDR3 protein. The sample lists about 73,000 distinct CDR3 sequences; about 95% were seen once. Material for sequencing was CD8+ T cells from PBMCs. These receptors all come from a human donor with multiple sclerosis.

The rearrangement links TRBV4-3 to TRBJ2-1; D unclear. This CDR3 has 14 amino acids. V was shortened by 1 base and J by 7 bases, with 11 bases between the two germline ends. CDR1 is LGHNA and CDR2 is YSLEER in the germline V gene. CDR3 in amino acids: CASSQGGSANEQFF. CDR3 DNA: TGCGCCAGCAGCCAAGGTGGCTCGGCGAATGAGCAGTTCTTC.

The chain has TRBV6-2 or TRBV6-3 and TRBJ2-7; no definite D call. V was cut by 2 bases and J by 10 bases, with 9 bases left in between. CDR1 is MNHEY and CDR2 is SVGEGT in the germline V gene. The CDR3 runs to 11 residues. As DNA, the CDR3 is TGTGCCAGCAGTTACCCAACCTCACAGTACTTC. Protein sequence: CASSYPTSQYF.

The chain combines TRBV27 with TRBJ2-1, with D perhaps matching TRBD2 (6 bases). CDR1 and CDR2 from the germline V gene are MNHEY and SMNVEV (reference sequence). Between the trimmed V and J ends, which lost 8 bases and 6 bases, there was a span of 14 bases. This CDR3 is built from 13 residues. This chain's CDR3 is CASSTGTFNEQFF. DNA for the CDR3: TGTGCCAGCTCAACCGGGACTTTCAATGAGCAGTTCTTC.

The chain links TRBV7-9 to TRBJ1-1; 9 bases match TRBD1. The V segment lost 5 bases and the J segment 3 bases; nucleotides outside the gene matches: 13. This CDR3 has 17 amino acids. Germline CDR1 SEHNR, CDR2 FQNEAQ (reference sequence). For the CDR3, the DNA is TGTGCCAGCAGCGTTAGCCCGGACAGGGGCCGGGACACTGAAGCTTTCTTT. Encoded protein: CASSVSPDRGRDTEAFF. Supplemented by reference TRBV7-9 and TRBJ1-1, the full variable domain reads DTGVSQNPRHKITKRGQNVTFRCDPISEHNRLYWYRQTLGQGPEFLTYFQNEAQLEKSRLLSDRFSAERPKGSFSTLEIQRTEQGDSAMYLCASSVSPDRGRDTEAFFGQGTRLTVV.

V usage is TRBV29-1 and J usage is TRBJ2-2; no firm D call. CDR3 length equals 13 residues. CDR1 is SQVTM and CDR2 is ANQGSEA in the germline V gene. Trimming removed 3 bases from V and 0 bases from J, with 5 bases in between. In DNA, the CDR3 is TGCAGCGTTGAGTGGACGAACACCGGGGAGCTGTTTTTT. It codes for CSVEWTNTGELFF.

This chain connects TRBV7-9 to TRBJ2-5, with unresolved D. The V and J ends lost 5 bases and 4 bases respectively, with 11 bases between them. From germline, CDR1 is SEHNR and CDR2 FQNEAQ (reference sequence). This CDR3 region has 13 residues. The CDR3 DNA follows: TGTGCCAGCAGCCAAGAGCCCCGAGAGACCCAGTACTTC. Amino acid sequence: CASSQEPRETQYF.

The chain has TRBV7-9 and TRBJ2-1, with a possible D match to TRBD2 (5 bases). Trimming pared 8 bases from V and 8 bases from J, leaving 10 bases between. Germline-derived CDR1 and CDR2 are SEHNR and FQNEAQ (reference sequence). The CDR3 is made up of 11 amino acids. The CDR3 DNA reads TGTGCCAGCTTCGGGGTCGATGAGCAGTTCTTC. This encodes CASFGVDEQFF.

This clonotype has a single count. The chain employs TRBV7-6 and TRBJ2-7, with D hard to call. Germline V gene data show CDR1 as SGHVS and CDR2 as FNYEAQ. CDR3 size: 13 residues. The ends were cut back, 7 bases at V and 0 bases at J, with 10 bases in the middle. The DNA of the CDR3 is TGTGCCAGCACCCCAGAGAACTCCTACGAGCAGTACTTC. Its translation: CASTPENSYEQYF.